One sample yielded the 2 T cell receptor beta chains listed below, sequenced in a study of blood T cell repertoires in COVID-19. Produced via immunoSEQ multiplex PCR; TCRdb's table is partial and in-frame only. The sample lists approximately 230,000 clones, roughly 88% occurring once. Sample: peripheral blood. The receptors here all came from a man aged 30 to 39 who had recovered from COVID-19.

CDR3 sequence reads: CASSAGQGGEKLFF. Here the CDR3 DNA reads TGTGCCAGTAGTGCCGGACAGGGGGGGGAAAAACTGTTTTTT. The chain is built from TRBV19 and TRBJ1-4, with 10 nucleotides matching TRBD1. The V segment lost 5 bases and the J segment 8 bases; nucleotides outside the gene matches: 5. Per the germline V gene, CDR1 is LNHDA and CDR2 is SQIVND (reference sequence). The CDR3 runs to 14 residues.

This clone was picked up a small number of times. The chain combines TRBV7-2 with TRBJ2-1, with 7 bases fitting TRBD1. This CDR3 comprises 15 residues. Per germline, CDR1 SGHTA and CDR2 FQGNSA. V lost 11 bases to trimming and J lost 6 bases; unmatched junction nucleotides: 16. CDR3 sequence: CAGTIVGGRGNEQFF. The CDR3 bases are TGTGCCGGGACAATAGTAGGGGGCCGGGGCAATGAGCAGTTCTTC. The whole variable domain, filled in from reference TRBV7-2 and TRBJ2-1, reads GAGVSQSPSNKVTEKGKDVELRCDPISGHTALYWYRQSLGQGLEFLIYFQGNSAPDKSGLPSDRFSAERTGGSVSTLTIQRTQQEDSAVYLCAGTIVGGRGNEQFFGPGTRLTVL.